One T cell receptor beta chain is described in this entry. Its antigen is not identified. Every bit of the isolated RNA underwent reverse transcription, so sequencing read expressed TCRB transcripts. Measured with immunoSEQ multiplex PCR; TCRdb has only the in-frame clones, and not every one. The sample lists around 310,000 clones; 11% were seen once. This sample is drawn from a study of beta chain features in type 1 diabetes. Study observations and caveats: In type 1 diabetes patients, VDJ junctions had fewer insertions; deletions at these junctions were more frequent.

The CDR3 covers 15 residues. Germline V gene sequence: CDR1 KGHSH, CDR2 LQKENI. J gave up 8 bases and V 1 base, and 5 bases lay outside the gene matches. The material sequenced was naive CD4+ T cells from blood. The chain has TRBV18 and TRBJ2-1, with 10 bases fitting TRBD2. The sequence came from a woman under 40 in good health. CDR3 sequence: CASSPQREGRYEQFF. For the CDR3, the DNA is TGTGCCAGCTCACCACAGCGGGAGGGCCGGTATGAGCAGTTCTTC.